This is a list of T cell receptor beta chains from one sample in a study of HIV-infected children after antiretroviral therapy interruption. TCRdb reanalysed the 3' RACE reads using MiXCR and keeps one entry per CDR3 protein. The data contain several thousand distinct CDR3 sequences, around a sixth of them singletons. Sample: CD45RO+ CD8+ T cells from PBMCs, pooled from several time points, taken from a donor given antiretroviral therapy, either interrupted or continuous. The receptors stem from a pool of human donors with HIV. Each CDR3 is given without its conserved first and last residue. D genes are given only for firm matches.

V | D | CDR3
TRBV15 | - | ATSRGGRGHSPLH
TRBV4-3 | TRBD1 | ASSQGTGGADTQY
TRBV7-9 | - | ASSLEGGGHVNTQY
TRBV29-1 | - | SVEDGAGEIT
TRBV24-1 | - | ATSDTGSRETQY
TRBV5-5 | TRBD2 | ASSWTGLAGGNEQF
TRBV11-3 | TRBD2 | ASSFTSGGNEQF
TRBV7-9 | - | ASSPGAGRRSYEQY
TRBV28 | - | ASSWFGISNSPLH
TRBV6-5 | - | ASSYSIAAEQF
TRBV7-2 | - | ASSLVIGSLVNTEAF
TRBV6-5 | TRBD2 | AVRTSGTGYNEQF
TRBV7-9 | TRBD1 | ASSPGQGAGYT
TRBV5-6 | TRBD2 | ASSLALAGVTTNTGELF
TRBV7-9 | - | ASSSLARIDTQY
TRBV5-1 | TRBD1 | ASSSEGAAYNEQF